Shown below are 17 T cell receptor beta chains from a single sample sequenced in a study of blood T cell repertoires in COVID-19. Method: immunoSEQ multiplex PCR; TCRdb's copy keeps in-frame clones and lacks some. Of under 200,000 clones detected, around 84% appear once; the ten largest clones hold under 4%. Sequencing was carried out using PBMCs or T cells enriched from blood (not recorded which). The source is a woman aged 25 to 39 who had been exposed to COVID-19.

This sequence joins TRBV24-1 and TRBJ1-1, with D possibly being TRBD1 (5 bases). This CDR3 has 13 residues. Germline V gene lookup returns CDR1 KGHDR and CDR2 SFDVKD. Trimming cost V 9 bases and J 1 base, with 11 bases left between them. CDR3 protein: CATRGSENTEAFF. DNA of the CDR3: TGTGCCACCCGGGGGTCGGAGAACACTGAAGCTTTCTTT.

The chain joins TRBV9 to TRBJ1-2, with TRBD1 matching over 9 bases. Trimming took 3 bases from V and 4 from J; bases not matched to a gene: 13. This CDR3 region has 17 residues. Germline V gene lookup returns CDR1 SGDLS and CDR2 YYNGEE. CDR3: CASSEPQTGQGSYGYTF. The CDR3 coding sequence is TGTGCCAGCAGCGAGCCCCAAACGGGACAGGGCTCCTATGGCTACACCTTC.

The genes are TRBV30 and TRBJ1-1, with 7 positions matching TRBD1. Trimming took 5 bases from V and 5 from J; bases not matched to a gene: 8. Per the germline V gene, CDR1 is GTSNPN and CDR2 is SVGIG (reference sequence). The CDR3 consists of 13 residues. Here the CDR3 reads CAWDPGQMTEAFF. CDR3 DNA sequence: TGTGCCTGGGATCCGGGACAGATGACTGAAGCTTTCTTT.

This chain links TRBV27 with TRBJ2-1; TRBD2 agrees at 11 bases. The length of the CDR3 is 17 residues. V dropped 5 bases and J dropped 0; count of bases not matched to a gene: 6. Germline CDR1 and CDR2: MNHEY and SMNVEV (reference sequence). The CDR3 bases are TGTGCCAGCAGTCCTCGGACTAGCGGGCCCTCCTACAATGAGCAGTTCTTC. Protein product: CASSPRTSGPSYNEQFF.

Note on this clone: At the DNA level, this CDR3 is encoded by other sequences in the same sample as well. CDR3 DNA sequence: TGTGCCAGCAGCGTAGGGGGGGACACTGAAGCTTTCTTT. As protein: CASSVGGDTEAFF. The genes are TRBV9 and TRBJ1-1, with a possible D match to TRBD1 (5 bases). The CDR3 length is 13 residues. The V gene lost 0 bases and the J gene lost 3 bases, with 6 bases spanning the gap. The germline gives CDR1 SGDLS, CDR2 YYNGEE.

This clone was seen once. CDR3 loop: CASSLAEARGNQPQHF. The CDR3 DNA is TGTGCCAGCAGCTTAGCGGAGGCGCGGGGCAATCAGCCCCAGCATTTT. The chain couples TRBV7-8 to TRBJ1-5; no firm D call. This CDR3 is 16 amino acids long. The V end was cut by 0 bases, the J end by 2 bases, with 11 bases between. Germline loops: CDR1 SGHVS, CDR2 FQNEAQ.

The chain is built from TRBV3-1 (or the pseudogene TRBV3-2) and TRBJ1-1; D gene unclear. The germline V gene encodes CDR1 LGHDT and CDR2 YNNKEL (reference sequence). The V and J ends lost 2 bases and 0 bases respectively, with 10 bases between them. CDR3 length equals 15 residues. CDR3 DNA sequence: TGTGCCAGCAGCCAAAACTGGAGAATGAACACTGAAGCTTTCTTT. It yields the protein CASSQNWRMNTEAFF.

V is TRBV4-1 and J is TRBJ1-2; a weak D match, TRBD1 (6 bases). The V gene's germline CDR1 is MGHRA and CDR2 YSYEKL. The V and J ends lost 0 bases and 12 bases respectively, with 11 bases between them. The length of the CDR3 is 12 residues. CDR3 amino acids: CASSQDAGANTF. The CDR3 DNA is TGCGCCAGCAGCCAAGATGCGGGGGCTAACACCTTC.

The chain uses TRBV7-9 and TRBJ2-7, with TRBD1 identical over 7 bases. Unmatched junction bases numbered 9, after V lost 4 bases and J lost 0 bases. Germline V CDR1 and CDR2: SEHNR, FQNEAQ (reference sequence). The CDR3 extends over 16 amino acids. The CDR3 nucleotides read TGTGCCAGCAGCTCCGGACAGGACCGGCTCTCCTACGAGCAGTACTTC. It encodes CASSSGQDRLSYEQYF.

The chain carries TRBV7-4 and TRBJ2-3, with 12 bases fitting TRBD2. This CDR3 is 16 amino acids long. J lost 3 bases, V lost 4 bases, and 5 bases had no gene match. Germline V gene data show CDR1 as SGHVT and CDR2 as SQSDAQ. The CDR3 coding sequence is TGTGCCAGCAGCTCGACTAGCGGGGGTGTAACAGATACGCAGTATTTT. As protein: CASSSTSGGVTDTQYF.

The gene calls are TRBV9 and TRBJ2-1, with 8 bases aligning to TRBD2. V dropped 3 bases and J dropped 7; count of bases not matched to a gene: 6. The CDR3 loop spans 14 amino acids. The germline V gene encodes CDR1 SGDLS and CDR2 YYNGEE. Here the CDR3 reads CASSARVAGNEQFF. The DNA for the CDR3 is TGTGCCAGCAGCGCCCGGGTAGCGGGGAATGAGCAGTTCTTC. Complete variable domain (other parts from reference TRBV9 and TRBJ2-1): DSGVTQTPKHLITATGQRVTLRCSPRSGDLSVYWYQQSLDQGLQFLIQYYNGEERAKGNILERFSAQQFPDLHSELNLSSLELGDSALYFCASSARVAGNEQFFGPGTRLTVL.

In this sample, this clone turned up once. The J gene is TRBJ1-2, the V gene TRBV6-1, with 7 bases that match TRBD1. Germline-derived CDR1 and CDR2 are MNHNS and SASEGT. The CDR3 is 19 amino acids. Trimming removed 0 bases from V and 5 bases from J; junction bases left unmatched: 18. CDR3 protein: CASSEAHGTVIPPYYGYTF. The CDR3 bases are TGTGCCAGCAGTGAAGCCCATGGGACAGTTATACCTCCCTATTATGGCTACACCTTC.

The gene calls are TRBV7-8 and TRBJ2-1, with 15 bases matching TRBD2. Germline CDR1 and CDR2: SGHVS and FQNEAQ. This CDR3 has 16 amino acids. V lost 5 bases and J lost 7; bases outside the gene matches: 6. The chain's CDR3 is CASSLGTSGGHNEQFF. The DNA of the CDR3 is TGTGCCAGCAGCCTCGGGACTAGCGGGGGGCATAATGAGCAGTTCTTC.

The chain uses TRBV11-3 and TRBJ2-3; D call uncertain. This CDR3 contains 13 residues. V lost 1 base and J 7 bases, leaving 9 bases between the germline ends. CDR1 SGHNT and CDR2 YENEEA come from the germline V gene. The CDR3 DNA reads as TGTGCCAGCAGCTTAGGACTTTTTAATACGCAGTATTTT. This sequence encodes CASSLGLFNTQYF.

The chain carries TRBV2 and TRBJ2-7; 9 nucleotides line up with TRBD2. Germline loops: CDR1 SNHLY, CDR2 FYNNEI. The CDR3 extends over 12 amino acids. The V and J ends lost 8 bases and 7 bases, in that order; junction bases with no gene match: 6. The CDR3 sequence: CASGLAGREQYF. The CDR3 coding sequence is TGTGCCAGCGGGCTAGCGGGGCGAGAGCAGTACTTC.

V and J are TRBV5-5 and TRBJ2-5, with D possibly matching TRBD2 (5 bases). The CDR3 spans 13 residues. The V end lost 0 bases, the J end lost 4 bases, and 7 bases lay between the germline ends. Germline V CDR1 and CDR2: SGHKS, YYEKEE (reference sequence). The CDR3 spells CASSLVEGETQYF. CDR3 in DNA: TGTGCCAGCAGCTTGGTAGAGGGAGAGACCCAGTACTTC. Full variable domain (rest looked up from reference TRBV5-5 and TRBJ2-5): DAGVTQSPTHLIKTRGQQVTLRCSPISGHKSVSWYQQVLGQGPQFIFQYYEKEERGRGNFPDRFSARQFPNYSSELNVNALLLGDSALYLCASSLVEGETQYFGPGTRLLVL.

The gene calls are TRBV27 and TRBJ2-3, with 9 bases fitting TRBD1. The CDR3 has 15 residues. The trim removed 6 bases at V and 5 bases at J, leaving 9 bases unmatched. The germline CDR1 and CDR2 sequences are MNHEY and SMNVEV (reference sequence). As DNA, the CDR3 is TGTGCCAGCAGAGACCGGGACAGGGAAGGAGATACGCAGTATTTT. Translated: CASRDRDREGDTQYF.